Listed below are T cell receptor beta chains from one sample, sequenced in a study of blood T cell repertoires in COVID-19. Here immunoSEQ multiplex PCR was the method, and the copy in TCRdb shows in-frame clones only, minus some. Of some 110,000 clones listed, about 85% are singletons. The specimen sequenced was peripheral blood. The receptor set was obtained from a man in his forties or fifties with acute or convalescent COVID-19. CDR3s include the opening cysteine and the closing phenylalanine or tryptophan. A D gene is named only where the DNA matches it firmly. Clone size is stated in some rows and not others, as once, few, many or a class when expanded.

D: TRBD1
size: few
J: TRBJ1-4
V: TRBV6-6
DNA: TGTGCCAGCAGTTACTTGGGACAGCCTAATGAAAAACTGTTTTTT
CDR3: CASSYLGQPNEKLFF

D: TRBD1
size: .
J: TRBJ1-5
V: TRBV7-9
DNA: TGTGCCAGCAGCTTATGGCAGGGGGGTTTCGATCAGCCCCAGCATTTT
CDR3: CASSLWQGGFDQPQHF

D: .
size: .
J: TRBJ1-5
V: TRBV5-5
DNA: TGTGCCAGCAGCAGGGACTTTCGCAATCAGCCCCAGCATTTT
CDR3: CASSRDFRNQPQHF

D: TRBD2
size: once
J: TRBJ2-1
V: TRBV5-1
DNA: TGCGCCAGCAGCTTGGGTCCGACTAGCGAGTACAATGAGCAGTTCTTC
CDR3: CASSLGPTSEYNEQFF

D: TRBD1
size: few
J: TRBJ1-4
V: TRBV7-9
DNA: TGTGCCAGCAGCTCGAGGCAGGGGGAAGAAAAACTGTTTTTT
CDR3: CASSSRQGEEKLFF

D: .
size: few
J: TRBJ2-1
V: TRBV27
DNA: TGTGCCAGCAGTTTTCCCCCGGGAGCGGGTGGTGAGCAGTTCTTC
CDR3: CASSFPPGAGGEQFF

D: .
size: .
J: TRBJ1-3
V: TRBV28
DNA: TGTGCCAGCAGTTTATATGGTACTAGGAACACCATATATTTT
CDR3: CASSLYGTRNTIYF

D: TRBD2
size: .
J: TRBJ2-3
V: TRBV30
DNA: TGTGCCTGGAGTAGGGGAGGGAGTAGCACAGATACGCAGTATTTT
CDR3: CAWSRGGSSTDTQYF

D: TRBD1
size: .
J: TRBJ2-5
V: TRBV3-1/TRBV3-2
DNA: TGTGCCAGCAGCCAAGGGGGGACAGCCCTTTCCCAAGAGACCCAGTACTTC
CDR3: CASSQGGTALSQETQYF

D: TRBD1
size: once
J: TRBJ1-1
V: TRBV6-5
DNA: TGTGCCAGCAGAATTAACAGGGGGCGGACTGAAGCTTTCTTT
CDR3: CASRINRGRTEAFF

D: TRBD1
size: once
J: TRBJ1-2
V: TRBV6-5
DNA: TGTGCCAGCAGCCAGACAGGGGGGAATGGCTACACCTTC
CDR3: CASSQTGGNGYTF

D: .
size: .
J: TRBJ2-7
V: TRBV7-8
DNA: TGTGCCAGCAGCTTAGTGGGCGTCTCTCTGGCCGAGCAGTACTTC
CDR3: CASSLVGVSLAEQYF

D: TRBD1
size: few
J: TRBJ1-1
V: TRBV27
DNA: TGTGCCAGCAGTTTCGGGACAGGGTTTGTCACTGAAGCTTTCTTT
CDR3: CASSFGTGFVTEAFF

D: .
size: few
J: TRBJ1-5
V: TRBV2
DNA: TGTGCCAGCAGCAGGACGGAGGGTGGGCCCCAGCATTTT
CDR3: CASSRTEGGPQHF

D: .
size: .
J: TRBJ1-5
V: TRBV28
DNA: TGTGCCAGCGGGGGCCTGAATCAGCCCCAGCATTTT
CDR3: CASGGLNQPQHF

D: TRBD2
size: .
J: TRBJ2-1
V: TRBV5-5
DNA: TGTGCCAGCAGCTTGGTATTAGCGGGACGAAATGAGCAGTTCTTC
CDR3: CASSLVLAGRNEQFF

D: .
size: .
J: TRBJ2-1
V: TRBV2
DNA: TGTGCCAGCAGTGATGATCCTCCGGGCTCCTACAATGAGCAGTTCTTC
CDR3: CASSDDPPGSYNEQFF

D: .
size: .
J: TRBJ2-1
V: TRBV11-3
DNA: TGTGCCAGCAGCCAGACTCAAACGAGGGAGCAGTTCTTC
CDR3: CASSQTQTREQFF

D: TRBD2
size: .
J: TRBJ2-5
V: TRBV3-1/TRBV3-2
DNA: TGTGCCAGCAGCCGGGGGGGGGTACTCGAGACCCAGTACTTC
CDR3: CASSRGGVLETQYF

D: .
size: .
J: TRBJ1-2
V: TRBV6-7
DNA: TGTGCCAGCAGGGAGGACAGCGGCTATGGCTACACCTTC
CDR3: CASREDSGYGYTF

D: TRBD1
size: .
J: TRBJ1-1
V: TRBV30
DNA: TGTGCCTGGAGTTTACATGTGGGACAGGGTCTCTTT
CDR3: CAWSLHVGQGLF

D: TRBD2
size: once
J: TRBJ2-2
V: TRBV7-8
DNA: TGTGCCAGCAAGGGACTAGCGGACACCGGGGAGCTGTTTTTT
CDR3: CASKGLADTGELFF

D: TRBD2
size: .
J: TRBJ2-2
V: TRBV24-1
DNA: TGTGCCACCAGTGACCCGGGAGGTCCGAACACCGGGGAGCTGTTTTTT
CDR3: CATSDPGGPNTGELFF

D: TRBD2
size: .
J: TRBJ2-7
V: TRBV10-3
DNA: TGCGCCATCATGGCGACTAGCGGTTCCAGCTCCTACGAGCAGTACTTC
CDR3: CAIMATSGSSSYEQYF

D: .
size: .
J: TRBJ1-4
V: TRBV29-1
DNA: TGCAGCGTTGAAGGGGGGGTCTACGAAAAACTGTTTTTT
CDR3: CSVEGGVYEKLFF

D: .
size: .
J: TRBJ1-4
V: TRBV19
DNA: TGTGCCAGCAGGGTTGGGGAAAAACTGTTTTTT
CDR3: CASRVGEKLFF

D: TRBD1
size: few
J: TRBJ1-6
V: TRBV27
DNA: TGTGCCAGCAGGGGACAGTATAATTCACCCCTCCACTTT
CDR3: CASRGQYNSPLHF

D: TRBD1
size: once
J: TRBJ1-4
V: TRBV6-2/TRBV6-3
DNA: TGTGCCAGCAGTACCAAGAACCGGGACAGGGGGGAAAAACTGTTTTTT
CDR3: CASSTKNRDRGEKLFF